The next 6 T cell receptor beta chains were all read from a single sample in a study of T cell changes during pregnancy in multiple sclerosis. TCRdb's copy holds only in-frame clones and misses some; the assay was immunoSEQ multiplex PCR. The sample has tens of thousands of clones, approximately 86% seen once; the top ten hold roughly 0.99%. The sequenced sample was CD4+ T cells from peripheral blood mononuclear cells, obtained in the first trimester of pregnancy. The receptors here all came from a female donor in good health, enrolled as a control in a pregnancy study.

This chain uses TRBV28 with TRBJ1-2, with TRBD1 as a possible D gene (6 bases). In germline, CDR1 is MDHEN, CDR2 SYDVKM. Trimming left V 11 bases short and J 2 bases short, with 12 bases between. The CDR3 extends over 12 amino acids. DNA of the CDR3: TGTGCCGGATTCACAGGGAACTATGGCTACACCTTC. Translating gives CAGFTGNYGYTF.

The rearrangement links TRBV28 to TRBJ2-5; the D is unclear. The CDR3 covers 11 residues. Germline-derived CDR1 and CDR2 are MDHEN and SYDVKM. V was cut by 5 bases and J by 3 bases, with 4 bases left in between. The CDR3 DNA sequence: TGTGCCAGCAGTCCAAAAGAGACCCAGTACTTC. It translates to CASSPKETQYF.

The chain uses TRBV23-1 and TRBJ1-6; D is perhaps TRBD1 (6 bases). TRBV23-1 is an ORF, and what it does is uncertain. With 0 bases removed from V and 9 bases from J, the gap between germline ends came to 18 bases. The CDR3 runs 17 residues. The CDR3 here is CASSQSIRERGGSPLHF. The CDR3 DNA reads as TGCGCCAGCAGTCAATCGATCCGGGAAAGGGGGGGTTCACCCCTCCACTTT.

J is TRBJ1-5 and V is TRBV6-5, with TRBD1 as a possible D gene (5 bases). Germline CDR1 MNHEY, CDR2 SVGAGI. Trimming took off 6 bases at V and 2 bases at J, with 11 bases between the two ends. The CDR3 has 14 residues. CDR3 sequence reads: CASREGNGNQPQHF. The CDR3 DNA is TGTGCCAGCAGGGAGGGGAACGGCAATCAGCCCCAGCATTTT.

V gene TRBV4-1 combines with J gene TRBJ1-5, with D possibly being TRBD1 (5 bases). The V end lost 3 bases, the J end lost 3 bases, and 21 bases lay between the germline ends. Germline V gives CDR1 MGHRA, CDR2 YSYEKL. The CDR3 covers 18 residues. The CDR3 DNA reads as TGCGCCAGCAGCCAGATTACTGACAGATTGATCTTCAATCAGCCCCAGCATTTT. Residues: CASSQITDRLIFNQPQHF.

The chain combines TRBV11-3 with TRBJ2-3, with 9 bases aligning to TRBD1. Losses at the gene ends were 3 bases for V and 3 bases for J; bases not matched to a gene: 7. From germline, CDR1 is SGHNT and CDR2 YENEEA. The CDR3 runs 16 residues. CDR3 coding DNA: TGTGCCAGCAGCTTTTCGGGGACAGGGAGGACAGATACGCAGTATTTT. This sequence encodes CASSFSGTGRTDTQYF.